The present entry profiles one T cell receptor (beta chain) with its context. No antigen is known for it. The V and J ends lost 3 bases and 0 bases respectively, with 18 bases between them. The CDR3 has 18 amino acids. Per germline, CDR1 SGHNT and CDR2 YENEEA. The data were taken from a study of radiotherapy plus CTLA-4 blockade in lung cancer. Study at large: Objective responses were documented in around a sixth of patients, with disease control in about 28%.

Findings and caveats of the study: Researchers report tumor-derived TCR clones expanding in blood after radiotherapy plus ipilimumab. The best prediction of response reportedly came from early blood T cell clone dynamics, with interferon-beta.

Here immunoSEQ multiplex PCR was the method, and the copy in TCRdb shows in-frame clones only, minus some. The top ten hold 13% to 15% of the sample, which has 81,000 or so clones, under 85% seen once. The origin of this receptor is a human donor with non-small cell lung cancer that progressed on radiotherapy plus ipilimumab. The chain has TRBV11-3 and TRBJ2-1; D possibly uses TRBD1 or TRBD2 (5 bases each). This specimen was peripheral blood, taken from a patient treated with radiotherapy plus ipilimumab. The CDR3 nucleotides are TGTGCCAGCAGCTTCCAGGGACCGGGCCAAAGCTCCTACAATGAGCAGTTCTTC. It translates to CASSFQGPGQSSYNEQFF.